The present T cell receptor (beta chain) was sequenced within a study of T cells in Graves' hyperthyroidism and ophthalmopathy. The germline CDR1 and CDR2 sequences are LGHDT and YNNKEL (reference sequence). The CDR3 is made up of 15 amino acids. With 1 base clipped from V and 0 bases from J, the junction kept 1 base outside the gene matches. Stability of Graves' hyperthyroidism was defined as absent ophthalmopathy progression within 18 months. Used for diagnoses were clinical symptoms, serum thyroxine and TRAb, thyroid ultrasound and orbital computed tomography. PBMCs were collected from an approximately 10 ml volume of fresh peripheral blood. This clonotype was counted many times. The CDR3 regions of TCR beta were amplified from RNA transcripts. First-round RT-PCR targeting the TCR CDR3 was performed with the HTBI primer set. TCRdb redid the calling of the multiplex PCR reads with MiXCR, one entry per CDR3 protein. The sample lists a few hundred thousand distinct CDR3 sequences, 20% to 30% occurring once.

Sequenced sample: blood. The receptor's source is a man aged 50 to 60 with Graves' hyperthyroidism. The rearrangement joins TRBV3-1 to TRBJ2-7; 9 bases are shared with TRBD1. The CDR3 is CASSQGQGVSYEQYF. The CDR3, as DNA: TGTGCCAGCAGCCAAGGACAGGGGGTCTCCTACGAGCAGTACTTC.